This T cell receptor (beta chain) was retrieved from a study of T cell clones after liver transplantation. Study-level background: Tolerance: complete withdrawal held at least one year, liver enzymes staying within twice normal. Study-level points and caveats: Post-transplant, graft-donor-reactive CD4 TCRbeta sequences in blood dropped significantly in 5 of 8 subjects. Compared with third party-reactive sequences, donor-reactive ones declined more, independent of withdrawal success.

Concerning this clone: The antigen remains undetermined.

Here immunoSEQ multiplex PCR was the method, and the copy in TCRdb shows in-frame clones only, minus some. The profile covers over 55,000 clones, with less than 85% appearing a single time and around 2.8% taken by the ten largest. Thawed unstimulated PBMCs were FACS-sorted by CD3, CD4 and CD8 into two populations. This sequence was found in a human patient who received a liver transplant. Some T cells may originate from the graft donor. Specimen: CD4+ T cells from blood, collected at the roughly 15-month timepoint.

CDR3 coding DNA: TGTGCCAGTGGGAAGACTAGTCCGTTTGATGAGCAGTTCTTC. Translated, it gives CASGKTSPFDEQFF. The V call is TRBV6-5, the J call TRBJ2-1; maybe TRBD2 (6 bases). V lost 9 bases and J lost 8, with 20 bases in between. CDR3 length equals 14 residues. CDR1 MNHEY and CDR2 SVGAGI come from the germline V gene.